This is a list of T cell receptor beta chains from one sample in a study of beta chain features in type 1 diabetes. The table came from immunoSEQ multiplex PCR; TCRdb's copy has only in-frame clones and leaves some out. The table has 350,000 to 450,000 clones, roughly 15% seen once; the top ten hold approximately 0.02%. Material for sequencing was naive CD4+ T cells from blood. These receptors all stem from a young woman in good health. Both conserved end residues are part of each CDR3. D genes are given only for firm matches. Clone size, where shown, is once, few, many, or a class for clones that have expanded.

D,J,size,V,DNA,CDR3
-,TRBJ2-2,few,TRBV6-5,TGTGCCAGCAGCAGGGGACGGGGAAACACCGGGGAGCTGTTTTTT,CASSRGRGNTGELFF
-,TRBJ2-7,few,TRBV6-6,TGTGCCAGCAGTTACTACAGGGGGGGTGCACAATACGAGCAGTACTTC,CASSYYRGGAQYEQYF
TRBD1,TRBJ1-1,few,TRBV5-1,TGCGCCAGCAGCTTTACAGGGGGCGCGAACACTGAAGCTTTCTTT,CASSFTGGANTEAFF
TRBD2,TRBJ2-3,few,TRBV2,TGTGCCAGCATGGGGGGGTTGACAGATACGCAGTATTTT,CASMGGLTDTQYF
-,TRBJ2-7,-,TRBV6-1,TGTGCCAGCAGTGTTCCCACCCGAATAGGACTATACTCCTACGAGCAGTACTTC,CASSVPTRIGLYSYEQYF
TRBD2,TRBJ2-1,few,TRBV10-3,TGTGCCATCAGTGAGTCGGGACTAGCCGAGTTCTTC,CAISESGLAEFF
-,TRBJ2-5,few,TRBV5-1,TGCGCCAGCAGCTTTTTCGGGTACGGGAACCAAGAGACCCAGTACTTC,CASSFFGYGNQETQYF
-,TRBJ2-6,-,TRBV2,TGTGCCAGCAGTGAAGGGCAGGTGGCTGGGGCCAACGTCCTGACTTTC,CASSEGQVAGANVLTF
-,TRBJ2-7,few,TRBV15,TGTGCCACCGCCAAAACAGGGCCCAACGAAGGGCAGTACTTC,CATAKTGPNEGQYF
TRBD2,TRBJ2-7,-,TRBV5-4,TGTGCCAGCCAGACTAGCGGGAGCCACGAACAGTACTTC,CASQTSGSHEQYF
-,TRBJ2-1,-,TRBV5-1,TGCGCCAGCAGCTTGGTCCCGCGGGAAGGAGGTGAGCAGTTCTTC,CASSLVPREGGEQFF
-,TRBJ2-1,-,TRBV5-1,TGCGCCAGCAGCTTGGTCCCGGGCGGGGAGCAGTTCTTC,CASSLVPGGEQFF
TRBD1,TRBJ2-5,-,TRBV4-1,TGCGCCAGCCGACGACAGGGCGTCCAAGAGACCCAGTACTTC,CASRRQGVQETQYF
-,TRBJ2-2,-,TRBV7-2,TGTGCCAGCAGCATTAGCCTCCGGGAAAGGACCGGGGAGCTGTTTTTT,CASSISLRERTGELFF
-,TRBJ1-1,few,TRBV7-2,TGTGCCAGCAGCTTAGTCAGGGATCGAGCTTTCTTT,CASSLVRDRAFF
-,TRBJ1-2,few,TRBV28,TGTGCCAGCAGGCCCCCGGGCGGCAGGGGAGCCTATGGCTACACCTTC,CASRPPGGRGAYGYTF
TRBD1,TRBJ2-7,-,TRBV29-1,TGCAGCGTTGAGGGGGACAGGGACTACGAGCAGTACTTC,CSVEGDRDYEQYF
TRBD2,TRBJ2-5,-,TRBV9,TGTGCCAGCAGCTTGGGGAGACTAGCGGGGGGGGCGCCCCAAGAGACCCAGTACTTC,CASSLGRLAGGAPQETQYF
-,TRBJ2-4,few,TRBV11-2,TGTGCCAGCAGCTTAGTAGTCAGGTTGGACTTC,CASSLVVRLDF
-,TRBJ1-5,-,TRBV30,TGTGCCTGGAGTGTCGGAGGAGTACAGCCCCAGCATTTT,CAWSVGGVQPQHF
-,TRBJ1-5,-,TRBV20-1,TGCAGTGTGGTTAGTCAGCCCCAGCATTTT,CSVVSQPQHF
TRBD1,TRBJ2-3,few,TRBV11-1,TGTGCCAGCAGCCCCGGGACAGGAAGAAGCACAGATACGCAGTATTTT,CASSPGTGRSTDTQYF
TRBD1,TRBJ1-2,few,TRBV30,TGTGCCTGGAGTGAATTGACAGGGCGGAATGGCTACACCTTC,CAWSELTGRNGYTF
-,TRBJ2-1,-,TRBV18,TGTGCCAGCTCACCACCAGGGGGTGAGCAGTTCTTC,CASSPPGGEQFF
TRBD2,TRBJ2-7,-,TRBV5-1,TGCGCCAGCAGCCCATGGACTAGCGGGAGGGCCTCCGAGCAGTACTTC,CASSPWTSGRASEQYF
-,TRBJ2-7,few,TRBV28,TGTGCCAGCAGTGGACAGTCCAAAGGGACCTACGAGCAGTACTTC,CASSGQSKGTYEQYF
-,TRBJ2-1,few,TRBV30,TGTGCCTGGAGCCGAGGGAGCCATGAGCAGTTCTTC,CAWSRGSHEQFF
TRBD1,TRBJ2-2,few,TRBV29-1,TGCAGCGTAGGGGACAGGCGGGCCGGGGAGCTGTTTTTT,CSVGDRRAGELFF